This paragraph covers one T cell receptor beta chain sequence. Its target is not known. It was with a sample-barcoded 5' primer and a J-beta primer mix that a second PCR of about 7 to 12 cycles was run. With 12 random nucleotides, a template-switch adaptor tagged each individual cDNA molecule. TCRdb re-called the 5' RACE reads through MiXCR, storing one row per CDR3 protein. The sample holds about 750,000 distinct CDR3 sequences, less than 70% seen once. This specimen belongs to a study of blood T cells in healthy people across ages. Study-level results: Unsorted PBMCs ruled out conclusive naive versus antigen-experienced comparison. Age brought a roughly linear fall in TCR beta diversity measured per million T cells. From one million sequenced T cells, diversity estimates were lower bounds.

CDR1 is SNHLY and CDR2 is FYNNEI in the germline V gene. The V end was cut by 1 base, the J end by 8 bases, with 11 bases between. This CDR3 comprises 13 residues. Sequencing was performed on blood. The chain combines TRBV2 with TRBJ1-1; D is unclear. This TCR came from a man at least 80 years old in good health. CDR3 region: CASSEGGVKEAFF. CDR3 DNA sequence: TGTGCCAGCAGTGAAGGGGGTGTGAAGGAAGCTTTCTTT.